The clone carrying this T cell receptor (beta chain) came up many times. Its antigen is currently unknown. The sample originates from a study of spatial heterogeneity in lung cancer. The CDR3 is 14 residues long. The V end lost 8 bases, the J end lost 7 bases, and 18 bases lay between the germline ends. Looked up from germline, CDR1 is MDHEN and CDR2 is SYDVKM. Documented time point: sample taken at primary tumor resection. The donors, about 74 patients with untreated early-stage non-small cell lung cancer, provided the samples. General study findings and limits: How many expanded intratumoral alpha and beta TCRs were present tracked the tumor mutation count, which was a count of nonsynonymous mutations.

Using its own MiXCR run on the 5' RACE reads, TCRdb lists one record per CDR3 protein. The sample gives roughly 9,000 distinct CDR3 sequences, around 6.3% of which show up once; 25% to 35% is in the top ten. The sequencing used lung tumor tissue, collected at surgery. The chain links TRBV28 to TRBJ1-5; D uncertain. The clonotype originates from a male donor with early-stage non-small cell lung cancer. The DNA for the CDR3 is TGTGCCAGCTCAGGCCACTGGGCGGGGCAGCCCCAGCATTTT. Encoded protein: CASSGHWAGQPQHF.